A selection of T cell receptor beta chains follows, all from one sample in a study of blood T cell repertoires in COVID-19. Assay: immunoSEQ multiplex PCR; the TCRdb copy retains only in-frame clones and omits some. Altogether over 150,000 clones are present, around four fifths being singletons, with the ten largest covering approximately 8%. The sequenced material came from peripheral blood. These receptors were taken from a woman older than 75 with COVID-19, enrolled during active disease. Both conserved end residues are part of each CDR3. Each record gives: clone size, V gene, D gene, J gene, CDR3 protein, CDR3 DNA. D genes are given only for firm matches. A clone size is listed for some rows: how often the clone was seen (once, few, many), or a class if it is expanded.

NA	TRBV9	NA	TRBJ2-3	CASSVGRAGTDTQYF	TGTGCCAGCTCGGTGGGGAGAGCTGGCACAGATACGCAGTATTTT
NA	TRBV5-1	NA	TRBJ1-2	CASSPEGTAVDGYTF	TGCGCCAGCAGCCCGGAGGGGACCGCCGTCGATGGCTACACCTTC
once	TRBV7-3	NA	TRBJ2-5	CASSPRGGRKETQYF	TGTGCCAGCAGCCCAAGGGGGGGTAGGAAAGAGACCCAGTACTTC
NA	TRBV9	TRBD2	TRBJ2-1	CASSAPLGGGGRNEQFF	TGTGCCAGCAGCGCCCCCTTGGGCGGGGGGGGGAGGAATGAGCAGTTCTTC
NA	TRBV3-1/TRBV3-2	TRBD2	TRBJ2-7	CASGGGLYEQYF	TGTGCCTCGGGGGGGGGCCTCTACGAGCAGTACTTC
NA	TRBV7-9	NA	TRBJ2-2	CASSLGTGPPGELFF	TGTGCCAGCAGCTTAGGCACAGGGCCCCCCGGGGAGCTGTTTTTT
NA	TRBV10-3	TRBD1	TRBJ1-6	CAISEQGADSPLHF	TGTGCCATCAGTGAACAGGGGGCGGATTCACCCCTCCACTTT
NA	TRBV3-1/TRBV3-2	NA	TRBJ1-2	CASSQDRRGYTF	TGTGCCAGCAGCCAAGATCGGCGGGGCTACACCTTC
NA	TRBV7-4	TRBD1	TRBJ2-7	CAFFRGLRQYF	TGTGCCTTCTTCAGGGGGCTGCGGCAGTACTTC
NA	TRBV27	TRBD1	TRBJ1-5	CASRPGWIGTGPLYSNQPQHF	TGTGCCAGCAGACCAGGGTGGATTGGGACAGGGCCACTATATAGCAATCAGCCCCAGCATTTT
NA	TRBV4-1	NA	TRBJ1-5	CASSPTPVQGHQPQHF	TGCGCCAGCAGCCCCACCCCGGTACAGGGACATCAGCCCCAGCATTTT
once	TRBV19	NA	TRBJ1-1	CASSRTLGASNTEAFF	TGTGCCAGTAGTCGCACCCTAGGGGCGTCGAACACTGAAGCTTTCTTT
NA	TRBV19	NA	TRBJ1-5	CASTSQGSPGQPQHF	TGTGCCAGTACCTCGCAGGGGAGCCCGGGACAGCCCCAGCATTTT
NA	TRBV5-5	NA	TRBJ1-1	CASSFDWNTEAFF	TGTGCCAGCAGCTTCGACTGGAACACTGAAGCTTTCTTT
NA	TRBV6-5	NA	TRBJ1-3	CASSYGWSSGNTIYF	TGTGCCAGCAGCTATGGATGGAGCTCTGGAAACACCATATATTTT
NA	TRBV6-6	TRBD1	TRBJ1-4	CASSRTGSNEKLFF	TGTGCCAGCAGTAGGACAGGGAGTAATGAAAAACTGTTTTTT
NA	TRBV5-6	TRBD1	TRBJ1-2	CASSVGQGEGYGYTF	TGTGCCAGCAGCGTTGGACAGGGAGAAGGCTATGGCTACACCTTC
once	TRBV7-9	NA	TRBJ1-3	CASSRQGNTIYF	TGTGCCAGCAGCCGACAGGGAAACACCATATATTTT
NA	TRBV7-2	NA	TRBJ1-1	CASSLAPQGNTEAFF	TGTGCCAGCAGCTTAGCGCCGCAGGGGAACACTGAAGCTTTCTTT
once	TRBV5-1	NA	TRBJ2-5	CASSDGPAGGTQYF	TGCGCCAGCAGTGACGGACCAGCCGGGGGGACCCAGTACTTC
NA	TRBV3-1/TRBV3-2	NA	TRBJ1-2	CASTSADQGGYGYTF	TGTGCCAGCACCTCCGCCGACCAGGGTGGGTATGGCTACACCTTC
NA	TRBV3-1/TRBV3-2	NA	TRBJ2-3	CASSQLAGGSDTQYF	TGTGCCAGCAGCCAACTAGCAGGGGGGTCAGATACGCAGTATTTT
NA	TRBV9	NA	TRBJ2-7	CASSLGGQGYEQYF	TGTGCCAGCAGCCTGGGAGGCCAGGGTTACGAGCAGTACTTC
NA	TRBV7-3	NA	TRBJ2-2	CASSLGPAGNTGELFF	TGTGCCAGCAGCTTGGGCCCTGCGGGTAACACCGGGGAGCTGTTTTTT
NA	TRBV5-1	TRBD1	TRBJ2-1	CASSQQGAVIYNEQFF	TGCGCCAGCAGCCAACAGGGGGCCGTAATCTACAATGAGCAGTTCTTC
NA	TRBV28	TRBD1	TRBJ1-2	CASTNWPQGTGNGYTF	TGTGCCAGCACCAATTGGCCACAGGGGACCGGGAATGGCTACACCTTC
few	TRBV5-1	NA	TRBJ2-1	CASSLQGSSYNEQFF	TGCGCCAGCAGCCTTCAGGGGAGCTCCTACAATGAGCAGTTCTTC
NA	TRBV6-5	TRBD1	TRBJ1-3	CASSSTGVFSGNTIYF	TGTGCCAGCAGTTCGACAGGGGTCTTCTCTGGAAACACCATATATTTT
NA	TRBV7-8	NA	TRBJ2-1	CASSPLRTTYNEQFF	TGTGCCAGCAGCCCCCTCCGGACTACCTACAATGAGCAGTTCTTC
NA	TRBV5-1	NA	TRBJ1-1	CASLGAFSDRVTEAFF	TGCGCCAGCTTGGGGGCCTTTTCAGATAGGGTCACTGAAGCTTTCTTT
NA	TRBV6-5	NA	TRBJ2-7	CASSRPQPPYEQYF	TGTGCCAGCAGCCGACCACAGCCCCCCTACGAGCAGTACTTC
NA	TRBV20-1	TRBD1	TRBJ2-7	CSASPGTGHEQYF	TGCAGTGCTAGTCCCGGGACAGGGCACGAGCAGTACTTC
NA	TRBV2	TRBD2	TRBJ2-2	CASSGGLAGGGTGELFF	TGTGCCAGCAGTGGGGGACTAGCGGGAGGTGGGACCGGGGAGCTGTTTTTT
NA	TRBV24-1	TRBD1	TRBJ2-2	CATSGQVNTGELFF	TGTGCCACCTCGGGACAGGTTAACACCGGGGAGCTGTTTTTT
NA	TRBV5-1	NA	TRBJ1-2	CASRWVERTANYGYTF	TGCGCCAGCAGGTGGGTTGAGAGGACAGCGAACTATGGCTACACCTTC
few	TRBV5-1	TRBD1	TRBJ2-7	CASSLSPGGSGEQYF	TGCGCCAGCAGCTTGAGCCCAGGGGGTAGTGGGGAGCAGTACTTC
NA	TRBV5-1	NA	TRBJ1-2	CASSLVARANYGYTF	TGCGCCAGCAGCTTGGTCGCTAGAGCTAACTATGGCTACACCTTC
once	TRBV19	NA	TRBJ1-4	CASSWSRNEKLFF	TGTGCCAGTAGTTGGTCCAGGAACGAAAAACTGTTTTTT